This T cell receptor (beta chain) is from a study of T-cell memory formation after mild COVID-19 (dated by TCRdb to about 2021). In the study overall: TCR sequence clusters from the two donors were largely donor specific. In a couple of donors, T-cell clones that expanded and contracted after mild COVID-19 were followed by sequencing TCRalpha and TCRbeta repertoires longitudinally. The cohort comprised two young, previously healthy adult volunteers, one female and one male.

Study-wide conclusions, independent of this receptor: Contracting CD4+ clones turned up mainly in the CM and EM memory subsets, whereas EMRA was where CD8+ clones were enriched. Only a couple of mild cases were covered by the study, and larger cohorts that include severe cases with pre-infection samples were considered necessary. SARS-CoV-2 specificity of the second-wave clones peaking on day 37 was not confirmed. Balanced CD4/CD8 phenotypes were observed for clones contracting from day 15 to 85, whereas a bias towards CD4+ was observed for a second wave of clones expanding from day 15 to 37. The detection of some responding clones in pre-infection memory suggests that pre-existing cross-reactive memory T cells joined the SARS-CoV-2 response.

Ficoll-Paque density gradient centrifugation was the method used to isolate PBMCs. Instrument on record: Illumina NovaSeq 6000. TCRalpha and TCRbeta cDNA libraries were built by 5'RACE with constant-segment primers, adding sample barcodes and unique molecular identifiers. RNA was extracted from every sample with Trizol reagent. The libraries were amplified in two PCR steps, and the second step added a second sample barcode and Illumina TruSeq adapters. Sequencing of libraries was performed on an Illumina NovaSeq with 2 x 150 bp paired-end reads. In the authors' own workflow: Demultiplexing of reads and collapsing into UMI-guided consensus sequences were performed with migec v1.2.7. With mixcr v2.1.11, UMI consensuses were aligned to TRA and TRB V and J templates and assembled into clonotypes. Expanded or contracted clonotypes were those called significant by both edgeR and NoisET, with noise models trained on biological replicates. For edgeR calls, the thresholds were a false discovery rate-adjusted p below 0.01 and a log2 fold-change of 1. As an exploratory analysis of dynamics, max-normalized trajectories of the 1000 most abundant clonotypes were examined by PCA with hierarchical clustering. Separately sequenced CD4+ and CD8+ repertoires were used to assign a CD4 or CD8 phenotype to each responding clone. TCRdb passed the public sequencing reads through fastp at Q25 and MiXCR, retaining productive beta sequences. Each CDR3 protein appears once, grouped with its most common genes and DNA. TCRdb's processing, not the authors', yielded these V and J calls. Counted in this sample were around 53,000 distinct CDR3 sequences; 10% to 15% of them appeared once. The ten largest account for around a quarter of the sample.

Points on this clonotype: Its antigen specificity is not known. The input lacks base qualities; no much larger clone sits a single base away.

V sheds 6 bases and J sheds 8 bases, leaving 10 bases between their ends. Looking up the germline V gene yields CDR1 MNHEY and CDR2 SVGEGT. Its CDR3 holds 11 amino acids, cysteine through phenylalanine. Only the CDR3 part of the read is kept: 33 bases, read in frame from the first base. The sequence was collected from a man aged 18 to 29 who had mild COVID-19 (a few samples of this study predate the infection). The sample titles of this study are shuffled in the database, so cell type and time point are left out; the donor was told from shared clones. The rearrangement combines TRBV6-2 or TRBV6-3 with TRBJ1-2; the D gene lacks a confident call. The sequencing input was PBMCs or a T cell subset sorted from them (not recorded which). Read as DNA, the sequence is TGTGCCAGCAGCGGCCTCTTGGGCTACACCTTC. Translation gives CASSGLLGYTF.